This T cell receptor beta chain appears in the sequencing data of a study of CD8+ T cells in alopecia areata. Findings of the study overall: Tofacitinib yielded significantly lower scalp clonality and fewer expanded CD8+ clones among the top 100. Although TCR sharing was seen in mice, sharing across patients was less clear, possibly for HLA-related reasons. Alopecia totalis/universalis scalp especially showed more expanded CD8+ clones than normal scalp. A large proportion of expanded lesional clones were detected persisting in scalp and blood during tofacitinib.

The authors extracted RNA and reverse transcribed it into cDNA as the sequencing template. Sequencing was performed with immunoSEQ multiplex PCR; in TCRdb, only in-frame clones are kept and a portion is missing. The sample records about 210,000 clones, roughly 44% being singletons. Concerning this clone itself: Its antigen remains unknown.

The germline V and J ends were trimmed by 6 bases and 2 bases, with 16 bases remaining between them. The CDR3 runs 15 residues. Germline V gives CDR1 SQVTM, CDR2 ANQGSEA. Documented treatment: oral pan-JAK inhibitor, 5-10 mg twice daily. The gene calls are TRBV29-1 and TRBJ1-4; D possibly corresponds to TRBD1 (5 bases). The material sequenced was CD4+ T cells sorted from blood, taken at approximately week 36, from a patient treated with tofacitinib. The sequence was collected from a human donor with alopecia areata. CDR3 coding DNA: TGCAGCGTCGCCTATTCAGGGCTCACTAATGAAAAACTGTTTTTT. Its protein is CSVAYSGLTNEKLFF.